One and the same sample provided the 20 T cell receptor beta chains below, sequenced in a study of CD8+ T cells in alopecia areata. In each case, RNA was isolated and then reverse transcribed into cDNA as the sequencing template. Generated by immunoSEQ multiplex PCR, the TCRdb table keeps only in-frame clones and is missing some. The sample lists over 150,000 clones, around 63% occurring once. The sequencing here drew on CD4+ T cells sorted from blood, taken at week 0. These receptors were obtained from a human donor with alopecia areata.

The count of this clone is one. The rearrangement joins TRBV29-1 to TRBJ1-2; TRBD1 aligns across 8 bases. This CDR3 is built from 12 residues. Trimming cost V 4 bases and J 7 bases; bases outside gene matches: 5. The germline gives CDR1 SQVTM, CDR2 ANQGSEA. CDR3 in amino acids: CSVGSGGSGYTF. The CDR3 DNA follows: TGCAGCGTTGGGTCAGGGGGCTCTGGCTACACCTTC.

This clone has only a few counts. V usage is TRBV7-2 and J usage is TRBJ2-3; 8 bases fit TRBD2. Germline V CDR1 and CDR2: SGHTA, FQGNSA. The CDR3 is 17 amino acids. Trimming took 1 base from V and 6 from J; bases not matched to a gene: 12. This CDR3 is CASSLELRGDPWDTQYF. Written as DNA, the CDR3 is TGTGCCAGCAGCTTAGAGTTGCGGGGGGACCCCTGGGATACGCAGTATTTT. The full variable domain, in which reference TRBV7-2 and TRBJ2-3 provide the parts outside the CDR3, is GAGVSQSPSNKVTEKGKDVELRCDPISGHTALYWYRQSLGQGLEFLIYFQGNSAPDKSGLPSDRFSAERTGGSVSTLTIQRTQQEDSAVYLCASSLELRGDPWDTQYFGPGTRLTVL.

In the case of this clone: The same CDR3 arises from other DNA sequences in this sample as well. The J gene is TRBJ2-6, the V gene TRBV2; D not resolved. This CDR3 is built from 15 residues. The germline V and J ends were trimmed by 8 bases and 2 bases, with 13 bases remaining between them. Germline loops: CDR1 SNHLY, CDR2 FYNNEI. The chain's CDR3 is CASLRVDPGANVLTF. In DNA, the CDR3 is TGTGCCAGCCTACGAGTAGATCCTGGGGCCAACGTCCTGACTTTC.

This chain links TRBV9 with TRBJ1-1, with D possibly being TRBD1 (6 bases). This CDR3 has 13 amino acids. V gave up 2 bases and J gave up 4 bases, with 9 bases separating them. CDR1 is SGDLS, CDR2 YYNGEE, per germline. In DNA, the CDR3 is TGTGCCAGCAGCGTGACAGGTTCCACTGAAGCTTTCTTT. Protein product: CASSVTGSTEAFF.

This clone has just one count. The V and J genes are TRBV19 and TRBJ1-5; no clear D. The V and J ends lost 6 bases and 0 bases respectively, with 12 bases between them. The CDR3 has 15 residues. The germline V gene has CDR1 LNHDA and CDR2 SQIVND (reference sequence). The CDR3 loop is CASSPSGVSNQPQHF. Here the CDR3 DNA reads TGTGCCAGTAGCCCCTCAGGAGTTAGCAATCAGCCCCAGCATTTT.

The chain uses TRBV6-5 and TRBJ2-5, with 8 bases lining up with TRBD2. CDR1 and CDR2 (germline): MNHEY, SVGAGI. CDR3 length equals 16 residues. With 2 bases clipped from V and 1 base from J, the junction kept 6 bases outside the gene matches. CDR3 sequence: CASSYGLAGLQETQYF. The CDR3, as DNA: TGTGCCAGCAGTTACGGGTTAGCGGGGCTCCAAGAGACCCAGTACTTC.

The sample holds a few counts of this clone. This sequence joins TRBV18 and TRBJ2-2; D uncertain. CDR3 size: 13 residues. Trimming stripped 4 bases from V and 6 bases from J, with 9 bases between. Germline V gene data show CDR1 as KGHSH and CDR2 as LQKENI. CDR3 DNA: TGTGCCAGCTCACAGAGGAAGCCCGGGGAGCTGTTTTTT. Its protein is CASSQRKPGELFF.

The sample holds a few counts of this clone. DNA of the CDR3: TGTGCCAGCAGTGAGGACGTACAGGACTACAATGAGCAGTTCTTC. Its protein is CASSEDVQDYNEQFF. This chain joins TRBV2 and TRBJ2-1, with D perhaps TRBD1 (5 bases). CDR1 is SNHLY and CDR2 is FYNNEI in the germline V gene. The CDR3 runs 15 residues. Trimming took 3 bases from V and 3 from J, leaving 12 bases between them. The variable domain in full, with the rest retrieved from reference TRBV2 and TRBJ2-1, is EPEVTQTPSHQVTQMGQEVILRCVPISNHLYFYWYRQILGQKVEFLVSFYNNEISEKSEIFDDQFSVERPDGSNFTLKIRSTKLEDSAMYFCASSEDVQDYNEQFFGPGTRLTVL.

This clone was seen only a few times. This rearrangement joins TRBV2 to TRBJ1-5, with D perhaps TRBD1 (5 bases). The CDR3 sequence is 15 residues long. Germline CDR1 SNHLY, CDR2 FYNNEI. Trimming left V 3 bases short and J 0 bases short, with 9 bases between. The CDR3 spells CASSERGYSNQPQHF. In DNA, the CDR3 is TGTGCCAGCAGTGAGAGGGGTTATAGCAATCAGCCCCAGCATTTT. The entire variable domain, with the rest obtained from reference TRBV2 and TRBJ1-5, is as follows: EPEVTQTPSHQVTQMGQEVILRCVPISNHLYFYWYRQILGQKVEFLVSFYNNEISEKSEIFDDQFSVERPDGSNFTLKIRSTKLEDSAMYFCASSERGYSNQPQHFGDGTRLSIL.

In nucleotides, the CDR3 is TGTGCCAGCAGCTCTACGGGACAGGGAGGAACGGACACCATATATTTT. Residues: CASSSTGQGGTDTIYF. The chain links TRBV5-6 to TRBJ1-3; TRBD1 matches 9 bases. J gave up 8 bases and V 3 bases, and 12 bases lay outside the gene matches. The CDR3 length is 16 residues. Germline CDR1 SGHDT, CDR2 YYEEEE.

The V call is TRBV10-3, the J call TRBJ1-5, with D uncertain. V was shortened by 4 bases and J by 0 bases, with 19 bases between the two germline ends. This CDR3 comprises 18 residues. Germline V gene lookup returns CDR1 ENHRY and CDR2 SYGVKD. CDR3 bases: TGTGCCATCAGTGCTTCTGCGCCAGGAGGCGATAGCAATCAGCCCCAGCATTTT. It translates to CAISASAPGGDSNQPQHF.

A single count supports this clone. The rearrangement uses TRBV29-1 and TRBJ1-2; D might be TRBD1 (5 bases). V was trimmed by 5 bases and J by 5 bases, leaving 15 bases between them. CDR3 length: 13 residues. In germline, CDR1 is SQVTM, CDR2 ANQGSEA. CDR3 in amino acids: CSVREGFGYGYTF. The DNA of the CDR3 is TGCAGCGTTCGTGAGGGGTTCGGTTATGGCTACACCTTC.

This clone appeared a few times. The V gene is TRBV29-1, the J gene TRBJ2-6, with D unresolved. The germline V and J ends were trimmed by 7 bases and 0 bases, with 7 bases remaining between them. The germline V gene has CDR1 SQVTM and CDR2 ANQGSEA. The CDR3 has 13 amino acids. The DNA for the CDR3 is TGCAGCGCGGTACCCTCTGGGGCCAACGTCCTGACTTTC. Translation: CSAVPSGANVLTF.

CDR3 in DNA: TGCGCCAGCAGTCCACGGGGACAGACTAACAATGAGCAGTTCTTC. Its protein is CASSPRGQTNNEQFF. V gene TRBV5-1 combines with J gene TRBJ2-1; TRBD1 agrees at 7 bases. Germline V CDR1 and CDR2: SGHRS, YFSETQ. This CDR3 has 15 amino acids. The V segment lost 5 bases and the J segment 5 bases; nucleotides outside the gene matches: 10.

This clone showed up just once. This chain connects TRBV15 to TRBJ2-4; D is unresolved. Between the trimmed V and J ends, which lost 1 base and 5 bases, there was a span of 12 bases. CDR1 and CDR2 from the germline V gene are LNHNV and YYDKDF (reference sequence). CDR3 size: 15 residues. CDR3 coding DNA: TGTGCCACCAGCAGAGCCGCCGGGCCACAAAACATTCAGTACTTC. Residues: CATSRAAGPQNIQYF. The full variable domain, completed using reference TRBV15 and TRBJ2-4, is DAMVIQNPRYQVTQFGKPVTLSCSQTLNHNVMYWYQQKSSQAPKLLFHYYDKDFNNEADTPDNFQSRRPNTSFCFLDIRSPGLGDTAMYLCATSRAAGPQNIQYFGAGTRLSVL.

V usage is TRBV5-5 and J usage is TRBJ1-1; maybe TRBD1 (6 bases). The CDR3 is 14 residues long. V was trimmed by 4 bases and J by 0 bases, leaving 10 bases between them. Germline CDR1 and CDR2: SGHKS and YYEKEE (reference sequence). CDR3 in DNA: TGTGCCAGCAGCGGGGGGCTTGTGAACACTGAAGCTTTCTTT. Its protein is CASSGGLVNTEAFF.

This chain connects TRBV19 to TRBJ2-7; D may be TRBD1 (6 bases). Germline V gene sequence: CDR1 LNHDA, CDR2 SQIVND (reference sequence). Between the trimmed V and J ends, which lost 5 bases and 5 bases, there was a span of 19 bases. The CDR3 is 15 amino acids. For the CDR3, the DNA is TGTGCCAGTAGTGCCTGGGTAACAGGGCTGAACGAGCAGTACTTC. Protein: CASSAWVTGLNEQYF.

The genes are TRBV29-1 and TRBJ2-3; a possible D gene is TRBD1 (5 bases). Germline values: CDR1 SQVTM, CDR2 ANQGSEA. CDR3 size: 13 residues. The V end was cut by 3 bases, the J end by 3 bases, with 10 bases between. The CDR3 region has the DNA TGCAGCGTTGACGCAGGGTGGACAGATACGCAGTATTTT. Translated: CSVDAGWTDTQYF.

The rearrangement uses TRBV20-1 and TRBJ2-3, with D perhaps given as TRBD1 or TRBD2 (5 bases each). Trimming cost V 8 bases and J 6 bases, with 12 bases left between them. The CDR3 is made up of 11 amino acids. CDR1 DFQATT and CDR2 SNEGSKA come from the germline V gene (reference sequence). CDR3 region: CSTQWGDTQYF. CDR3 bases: TGCAGTACCCAGTGGGGGGATACGCAGTATTTT.

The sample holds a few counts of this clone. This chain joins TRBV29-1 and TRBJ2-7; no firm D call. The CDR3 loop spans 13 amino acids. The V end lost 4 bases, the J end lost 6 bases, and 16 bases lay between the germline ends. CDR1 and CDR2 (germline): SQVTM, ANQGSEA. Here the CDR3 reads CSVAGPSLREQYF. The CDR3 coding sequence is TGCAGCGTTGCAGGCCCCTCCCTCCGCGAGCAGTACTTC.